This T cell receptor beta chain emerged from a study of blood T cell repertoires in COVID-19. CDR1 and CDR2 (germline): MDHEN, SYDVKM. The ends lost 10 bases at V and 3 bases at J; junction bases unmatched: 3. The CDR3 is 12 residues long. Original methodology: Cell counts per sample came from amplifying reference gene primers. Clones were read by immunoSEQ multiplex PCR, and TCRdb kept only the in-frame ones, dropping some. That table supplies the V and J calls and clone size; D and trimming were determined from the DNA. The profile shows under 30,000 clones, about 94% of them singletons. The sample taken for sequencing was peripheral blood. The TCR comes from a human donor with active COVID-19. The donor label of this sample is uncertain. J is TRBJ2-5 and V is TRBV28; 9 bases line up with TRBD1. The CDR3 DNA reads TGTGCCACCCGACAGGGGGAAGAGACCCAGTACTTC. It specifies CATRQGEETQYF.